This T cell receptor (beta chain) is from a study of blood T cell repertoires in COVID-19. Study-level information: The United States, Italy and Spain supplied acute and convalescent COVID-19 samples. Nucleic acid was either cDNA or gDNA, and it came from T cells, B-cell-depleted T cells, or PBMCs.

Study processing details: Estimated nucleated cell counts came from reference gene primer amplification. Only in-frame clones appear in the TCRdb table, and some are missing; sequencing was by immunoSEQ multiplex PCR. For V, J and clone size, that table is used; D and trimming come from the DNA. The data hold fewer than 250,000 clones, with just under 90% observed a single time. Cohort placement rested on clinical history that participants reported themselves. Germline-derived CDR1 and CDR2 are MNHEY and SVGAGI. Trimming took 2 bases from V and 7 from J; bases not matched to a gene: 11. This CDR3 has 16 amino acids.

Sequenced: PBMCs or T cells enriched from blood (not recorded which). V and J are TRBV6-5 and TRBJ2-7; 10 nucleotides align to TRBD1. The clonotype comes from a man aged 45-60 years who had been exposed to COVID-19. The CDR3 spells CASSYQVTGGQLEQYF. CDR3 DNA sequence: TGTGCCAGCAGTTACCAGGTGACAGGGGGCCAGCTGGAGCAGTACTTC.